These T cell receptor beta chains were read from a single sample in a study of blood T cell repertoires in COVID-19. Clones were read by immunoSEQ multiplex PCR, and TCRdb kept only the in-frame ones, dropping some. The profile shows about 180,000 clones, 65% to 85% of them singletons. The sample taken for sequencing was peripheral blood. The receptor source for this set is a woman aged 55-70 years with acute or convalescent COVID-19. Each CDR3 is given with its conserved first and last residue. D genes are given only for firm matches. Part of the rows lack a size; the others show once, few, many or a class for expanded clones.

CDR3 DNA: TGTGCCAGCAGCGAAGGACAGGCAAATGAAAAACTGTTTTTT; CDR3 protein: CASSEGQANEKLFF; clone size: .; D gene: TRBD1; J gene: TRBJ1-4; V gene: TRBV11-2
CDR3 DNA: TGTGCCAGCAGTTTATTTTCCACTCCCCTTTATGGCTACACCTTC; CDR3 protein: CASSLFSTPLYGYTF; clone size: once; D gene: .; J gene: TRBJ1-2; V gene: TRBV28
CDR3 DNA: TGTGCCAGCAGAGGGGAAGGGGGGGCAATTTACACTGAAGCTTTCTTT; CDR3 protein: CASRGEGGAIYTEAFF; clone size: .; D gene: .; J gene: TRBJ1-1; V gene: TRBV5-4
CDR3 DNA: TGTGCCAGCAGCGTCGGACTCACTAGCGGGGCTGACAATGAGCAGTTCTTC; CDR3 protein: CASSVGLTSGADNEQFF; clone size: .; D gene: TRBD2; J gene: TRBJ2-1; V gene: TRBV9
CDR3 DNA: TGCGCCAGCAGTGAGTCAGGGGCTGCGGGAGAAAACTATGGCTACACCTTC; CDR3 protein: CASSESGAAGENYGYTF; clone size: once; D gene: .; J gene: TRBJ1-2; V gene: TRBV10-1
CDR3 DNA: TGTGCCAGCTCACCACATGAACCGGGAACGGCCGGGGAGCTGTTTTTT; CDR3 protein: CASSPHEPGTAGELFF; clone size: .; D gene: .; J gene: TRBJ2-2; V gene: TRBV18
CDR3 DNA: TGTGCCACCAGTGATTTTATGCGGGGAGGACTTAAACGAGACACCGGGGAGCTGTTTTTT; CDR3 protein: CATSDFMRGGLKRDTGELFF; clone size: .; D gene: .; J gene: TRBJ2-2; V gene: TRBV24-1
CDR3 DNA: TGTGCCAGTGCGGACGGGATGAGGACTGAAGCTTTCTTT; CDR3 protein: CASADGMRTEAFF; clone size: few; D gene: .; J gene: TRBJ1-1; V gene: TRBV19
CDR3 DNA: TGTGCCAGCAGTTTGACAGTGAACACTGAAGCTTTCTTT; CDR3 protein: CASSLTVNTEAFF; clone size: .; D gene: .; J gene: TRBJ1-1; V gene: TRBV7-9
CDR3 DNA: TGTGCCAGCAGCTCCCCGACCTTTCTAGCGGGGGACACAGATACGCAGTATTTT; CDR3 protein: CASSSPTFLAGDTDTQYF; clone size: once; D gene: TRBD2; J gene: TRBJ2-3; V gene: TRBV7-9
CDR3 DNA: TGTGCCAGCAGTCCGGAGAGGACAGTCTATGGCTACACCTTC; CDR3 protein: CASSPERTVYGYTF; clone size: .; D gene: .; J gene: TRBJ1-2; V gene: TRBV6-5
CDR3 DNA: TGTGCCACCAGTGATGCCAGACTAGCGGGGGGTAAAAATGAGCAGTTCTTC; CDR3 protein: CATSDARLAGGKNEQFF; clone size: .; D gene: TRBD2; J gene: TRBJ2-1; V gene: TRBV24-1
CDR3 DNA: TGCGCCAGCCGGCCCGGGACAGGGGGTGGCTACACCTTC; CDR3 protein: CASRPGTGGGYTF; clone size: .; D gene: TRBD1; J gene: TRBJ1-2; V gene: TRBV5-1
CDR3 DNA: TGTGCCAGCAGCTTAATAGCGTCCCAGTACTCCTACGAGCAGTACTTC; CDR3 protein: CASSLIASQYSYEQYF; clone size: few; D gene: .; J gene: TRBJ2-7; V gene: TRBV7-6
CDR3 DNA: TGTGCCAGCAGCGTTGACAGGGGTCGGGAAAAACTGTTTTTT; CDR3 protein: CASSVDRGREKLFF; clone size: .; D gene: TRBD1; J gene: TRBJ1-4; V gene: TRBV5-4
CDR3 DNA: TGTGCCAGCAACAAGGGGGAGAGCTCCTACGAGCAGTACTTC; CDR3 protein: CASNKGESSYEQYF; clone size: .; D gene: .; J gene: TRBJ2-7; V gene: TRBV6-5
CDR3 DNA: TGCGCCAGCAGCTTGGCCCCGACTAGCGGGGCTGATGAGCAGTTCTTC; CDR3 protein: CASSLAPTSGADEQFF; clone size: once; D gene: TRBD2; J gene: TRBJ2-1; V gene: TRBV5-1
CDR3 DNA: TGTGCCAGCAGCCAACAGGGGGCCCATGGCTACACCTTC; CDR3 protein: CASSQQGAHGYTF; clone size: few; D gene: TRBD1; J gene: TRBJ1-2; V gene: TRBV3-1/TRBV3-2
CDR3 DNA: TGTGCCAGCAGCTTTGGGGGGGGCATGAACACTGAAGCTTTCTTT; CDR3 protein: CASSFGGGMNTEAFF; clone size: once; D gene: .; J gene: TRBJ1-1; V gene: TRBV5-4
CDR3 DNA: TGCGCCAGCAGCTTGAAGGGGGCTGGCACCGGGGAGCTGTTTTTT; CDR3 protein: CASSLKGAGTGELFF; clone size: .; D gene: TRBD1; J gene: TRBJ2-2; V gene: TRBV5-1
CDR3 DNA: TGTGCCAGCAGGGGACAGGGGTGGGAGACCCAGTACTTC; CDR3 protein: CASRGQGWETQYF; clone size: .; D gene: TRBD1; J gene: TRBJ2-5; V gene: TRBV2
CDR3 DNA: TGTGCCAGCAGTGGGGGGAGGAATGGCTACACCTTC; CDR3 protein: CASSGGRNGYTF; clone size: .; D gene: .; J gene: TRBJ1-2; V gene: TRBV5-8
CDR3 DNA: TGTGCCAGCAGCCAGGCACAGGGGAGCAATCAGCCCCAGCATTTT; CDR3 protein: CASSQAQGSNQPQHF; clone size: .; D gene: TRBD1; J gene: TRBJ1-5; V gene: TRBV3-1/TRBV3-2
CDR3 DNA: TGTGCCAGCAGTCGTCAAGCAGGGTTTAGCCAAGAGACCCAGTACTTC; CDR3 protein: CASSRQAGFSQETQYF; clone size: .; D gene: .; J gene: TRBJ2-5; V gene: TRBV6-2/TRBV6-3
CDR3 DNA: TGTGCCAGCAGCTTAGCGCGCAGGGGAATAACGAACACCGGGGAGCTGTTTTTT; CDR3 protein: CASSLARRGITNTGELFF; clone size: .; D gene: .; J gene: TRBJ2-2; V gene: TRBV7-2
CDR3 DNA: TGTGCCAGCCGACAGGGGGTTAATCAGCCCCAGCATTTT; CDR3 protein: CASRQGVNQPQHF; clone size: .; D gene: TRBD1; J gene: TRBJ1-5; V gene: TRBV6-5
CDR3 DNA: TGTGCCAGCAGTCCCCTACGGTTGGATACGCAGTATTTT; CDR3 protein: CASSPLRLDTQYF; clone size: .; D gene: .; J gene: TRBJ2-3; V gene: TRBV2
CDR3 DNA: TGTGCCAGCAGCCAAGAGAGGTCTAATTCACCCCTCCACTTT; CDR3 protein: CASSQERSNSPLHF; clone size: .; D gene: .; J gene: TRBJ1-6; V gene: TRBV14
CDR3 DNA: TGCGCCAGCAGCTTGGCAGCGGGGGGTACCGGGGAGCTGTTTTTT; CDR3 protein: CASSLAAGGTGELFF; clone size: many; D gene: TRBD2; J gene: TRBJ2-2; V gene: TRBV5-1
CDR3 DNA: TGTGCCAGCAGCTTGTATGGGGGGGCCGCGCCTTTTCAGTACTTC; CDR3 protein: CASSLYGGAAPFQYF; clone size: .; D gene: .; J gene: TRBJ2-4; V gene: TRBV5-6
CDR3 DNA: TGTGCCAGCAGTTCGCCCACAGGGTACTCCTACGAGCAGTACTTC; CDR3 protein: CASSSPTGYSYEQYF; clone size: once; D gene: .; J gene: TRBJ2-7; V gene: TRBV28
CDR3 DNA: TGTGCCAGCAGCCTCCGACAGGGAAGAGAGACCCAGTACTTC; CDR3 protein: CASSLRQGRETQYF; clone size: once; D gene: TRBD1; J gene: TRBJ2-5; V gene: TRBV14
CDR3 DNA: TGTGCCATCATGTGGAACGGGGGGAGCTCCTACAATGAGCAGTTCTTC; CDR3 protein: CAIMWNGGSSYNEQFF; clone size: .; D gene: TRBD2; J gene: TRBJ2-1; V gene: TRBV10-3
CDR3 DNA: TGTGCCAGCAGTCCCACCTCCGGGGGGACAGGGGATTCACCCCTCCACTTT; CDR3 protein: CASSPTSGGTGDSPLHF; clone size: few; D gene: TRBD1; J gene: TRBJ1-6; V gene: TRBV6-6
CDR3 DNA: TGCGCCAGCAGCCTTGCCAGCGGTGCTTACAATGAGCAGTTCTTC; CDR3 protein: CASSLASGAYNEQFF; clone size: .; D gene: .; J gene: TRBJ2-1; V gene: TRBV4-3
CDR3 DNA: TGTGCCAGCAGTCGAGCGGGGGTTACCTACGAGCAGTACTTC; CDR3 protein: CASSRAGVTYEQYF; clone size: .; D gene: TRBD2; J gene: TRBJ2-7; V gene: TRBV7-9
CDR3 DNA: TGTGCCAGCAGCTTGCCCGGGGTCGGGGAGAACACTGAAGCTTTCTTT; CDR3 protein: CASSLPGVGENTEAFF; clone size: .; D gene: .; J gene: TRBJ1-1; V gene: TRBV5-6
CDR3 DNA: TGTGCCAGTACGGGCAGGGGATATTCACCCCTCCACTTT; CDR3 protein: CASTGRGYSPLHF; clone size: .; D gene: .; J gene: TRBJ1-6; V gene: TRBV19
CDR3 DNA: TGTGCCAGCAGCTTGGGCAGAGACTACACCTTC; CDR3 protein: CASSLGRDYTF; clone size: .; D gene: .; J gene: TRBJ1-2; V gene: TRBV7-2
CDR3 DNA: TGTGCCAGCAGCTTCGGAGGGGGCGACACCGGGGAGCTGTTTTTT; CDR3 protein: CASSFGGGDTGELFF; clone size: once; D gene: .; J gene: TRBJ2-2; V gene: TRBV5-6
CDR3 DNA: TGTGCCAGCAGGCTCAGGGGACGGGACTATGGCTACACCTTC; CDR3 protein: CASRLRGRDYGYTF; clone size: .; D gene: .; J gene: TRBJ1-2; V gene: TRBV6-5
CDR3 DNA: TGCGCCAGCAGCCAAGCTCGGGGAGGGGGAACCACTGAAGCTTTCTTT; CDR3 protein: CASSQARGGGTTEAFF; clone size: .; D gene: .; J gene: TRBJ1-1; V gene: TRBV4-3
CDR3 DNA: TGTGCCAGCAGCTTAAGGCCCACAGGGCCCGGGCATGGCTACACCTTC; CDR3 protein: CASSLRPTGPGHGYTF; clone size: .; D gene: .; J gene: TRBJ1-2; V gene: TRBV11-2
CDR3 DNA: TGTGCCAGCGAAACAGGGGGTAGCAATCAGCCCCAGCATTTT; CDR3 protein: CASETGGSNQPQHF; clone size: .; D gene: TRBD1; J gene: TRBJ1-5; V gene: TRBV2
CDR3 DNA: TGTGCCAGCAGCAAAACAGGTTTGGACTACGAGCAGTACTTC; CDR3 protein: CASSKTGLDYEQYF; clone size: few; D gene: .; J gene: TRBJ2-7; V gene: TRBV21-1
CDR3 DNA: TGCGCCAGCAGCCACGGACAGGGTGGAGGCTACACCTTC; CDR3 protein: CASSHGQGGGYTF; clone size: .; D gene: TRBD1; J gene: TRBJ1-2; V gene: TRBV4-1
CDR3 DNA: TGTGCCAGCAGCGTGACAGGGAGCTATGGCTACACCTTC; CDR3 protein: CASSVTGSYGYTF; clone size: many; D gene: TRBD1; J gene: TRBJ1-2; V gene: TRBV5-5
CDR3 DNA: TGTGCCAGCAGTTCGGGGGAAAGGGTGGGCCAGCCCCAGCATTTT; CDR3 protein: CASSSGERVGQPQHF; clone size: .; D gene: .; J gene: TRBJ1-5; V gene: TRBV28